This T cell receptor beta chain was sequenced for a study of T cell responses to AZD1222 COVID-19 vaccine. Looking at the study overall: Pooled together were second doses at about 4 or about 12 weeks.

Broader study findings: Most donors were white British and more were female, and clonal diversity was possibly underestimated. Spike as a whole was targeted by vaccine-associated CD4 TCRs, dominant at 160-218 and 743-854. Baseline serostatus was positive in only a handful of AZD1222 recipients.

The data were produced by immunoSEQ multiplex PCR, yet TCRdb's version contains in-frame clones alone and is incomplete. The sample has fewer than 200,000 clones; 85% to 90% are singletons. Comments on this clone: Its antigen is not known.

The germline CDR1 and CDR2 sequences are LNHDA and SQIVND (reference sequence). This CDR3 has 15 residues. Trimming cost V 4 bases and J 0 bases; bases outside gene matches: 5. The starting material was peripheral blood, obtained on day 0 of AZD1222 vaccination. This chain joins TRBV19 and TRBJ1-2, with 7 bases aligning to TRBD1. This TCR came from an adult in good health. CDR3 DNA: TGTGCCAGTAGTACCCAGGGGACAGCTAACTATGGCTACACCTTC. Its protein product is CASSTQGTANYGYTF.